This TCR beta chain was captured by sequencing in a study of blood T cell repertoires in COVID-19. Study summary: Some COVID-19 samples were acute and others convalescent; all came from the United States, Italy and Spain. Sample material is recorded as cDNA or gDNA derived from T cells, B-cell-depleted T cells, or PBMCs.

How the authors handled the data: Amplified reference gene primers provided the basis for estimating nucleated cell counts. Only in-frame clones appear in the TCRdb table, and some are missing; sequencing was by immunoSEQ multiplex PCR. V and J calls and clone size are given by that table; D and trimming were obtained from the DNA. Among roughly 220,000 clones listed, around 84% were seen once. Germline V CDR1 and CDR2: LNHDA, SQIVND (reference sequence). V gave up 4 bases and J gave up 3 bases; unmatched junction bases: 9. The CDR3 covers 16 residues. The sequenced material came from peripheral blood. V usage is TRBV19 and J usage is TRBJ2-7, with TRBD1 matching 10 bases. This clonotype was sampled from a woman aged 55-69 years who had recovered from COVID-19. CDR3 amino acids: CASSRNLRDRGYEQYF. CDR3 bases: TGTGCCAGTAGTAGAAATCTCCGGGACAGGGGCTACGAGCAGTACTTC.